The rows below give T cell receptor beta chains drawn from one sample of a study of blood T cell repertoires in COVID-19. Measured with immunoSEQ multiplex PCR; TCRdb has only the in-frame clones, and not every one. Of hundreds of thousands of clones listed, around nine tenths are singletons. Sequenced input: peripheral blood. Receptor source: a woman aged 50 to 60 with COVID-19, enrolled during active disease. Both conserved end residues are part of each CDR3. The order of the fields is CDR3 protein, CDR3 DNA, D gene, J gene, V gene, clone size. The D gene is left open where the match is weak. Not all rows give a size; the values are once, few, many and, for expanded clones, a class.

CASSQGQGNTEAFF,TGTGCCAGCAGCCAGGGACAGGGGAACACTGAAGCTTTCTTT,TRBD1,TRBJ1-1,TRBV14,once
CASRATGLAGELFF,TGCGCCAGCAGGGCTACAGGGTTGGCCGGGGAGCTGTTTTTT,NA,TRBJ2-2,TRBV5-1,NA
CASTRGVGYNTDTQYF,TGCGCCAGCACCAGGGGAGTGGGGTACAACACAGATACGCAGTATTTT,NA,TRBJ2-3,TRBV5-1,NA
CSGDRGQETQYF,TGCAGCGGGGACAGGGGGCAAGAGACCCAGTACTTC,TRBD1,TRBJ2-5,TRBV29-1,NA
CASSERGTGGMNTEAFF,TGTGCCAGCAGTGAGAGGGGGACAGGGGGAATGAACACTGAAGCTTTCTTT,TRBD1,TRBJ1-1,TRBV2,NA
CASSQSEGWLVTEAFF,TGCGCCAGCAGTCAATCGGAGGGGTGGTTGGTCACTGAAGCTTTCTTT,NA,TRBJ1-1,TRBV23-1,NA
CASSPGTGNSPLHF,TGTGCCAGCAGTCCCGGGACAGGAAATTCACCCCTCCACTTT,TRBD1,TRBJ1-6,TRBV6-5,NA
CASSLGGTGGEF,TGTGCCAGCAGCTTAGGGGGGACAGGTGGAGAATTC,TRBD1,TRBJ1-2,TRBV13,NA
CASSGSLNTEAFF,TGTGCCAGTAGTGGCAGTCTGAACACTGAAGCTTTCTTT,NA,TRBJ1-1,TRBV19,NA
CASRPGLASDTQYF,TGTGCCAGCAGGCCAGGACTAGCGTCTGATACGCAGTATTTT,TRBD2,TRBJ2-3,TRBV6-5,NA
CASSLEFGSLYEQYF,TGTGCCAGCAGCTTAGAGTTCGGGTCCCTCTACGAGCAGTACTTC,NA,TRBJ2-7,TRBV7-2,NA
CASSETGTQETQYF,TGTGCCAGCAGTGAAACAGGTACCCAAGAGACCCAGTACTTC,NA,TRBJ2-5,TRBV6-1,once
CASSLGHSNTEAFF,TGTGCCAGCAGCCTGGGACACTCGAACACTGAAGCTTTCTTT,NA,TRBJ1-1,TRBV7-3,NA
CASRRDLGTGELFF,TGTGCCAGCCGCCGGGACTTGGGCACCGGGGAGCTGTTTTTT,NA,TRBJ2-2,TRBV6-5,NA
CANTRTGPNTEAFF,TGTGCCAATACAAGGACAGGACCCAACACTGAAGCTTTCTTT,TRBD1,TRBJ1-1,TRBV7-9,NA
CASSLAPGSTNNEQFF,TGTGCCAGCAGCTTAGCCCCCGGGAGCACCAACAATGAGCAGTTCTTC,NA,TRBJ2-1,TRBV7-2,NA
CASSYGSYQETQYF,TGCGCCAGCAGCTACGGTTCCTACCAAGAGACCCAGTACTTC,NA,TRBJ2-5,TRBV5-1,NA
CATAYNEQFF,TGTGCCACTGCGTACAATGAGCAGTTCTTC,NA,TRBJ2-1,TRBV2,NA
CASSFEGYYGYTF,TGTGCCAGCAGTTTTGAGGGATACTATGGCTACACCTTC,NA,TRBJ1-2,TRBV27,NA
CAFLPGSYNYGYTF,TGTGCCTTCTTACCGGGATCCTACAACTATGGCTACACCTTC,NA,TRBJ1-2,TRBV30,NA